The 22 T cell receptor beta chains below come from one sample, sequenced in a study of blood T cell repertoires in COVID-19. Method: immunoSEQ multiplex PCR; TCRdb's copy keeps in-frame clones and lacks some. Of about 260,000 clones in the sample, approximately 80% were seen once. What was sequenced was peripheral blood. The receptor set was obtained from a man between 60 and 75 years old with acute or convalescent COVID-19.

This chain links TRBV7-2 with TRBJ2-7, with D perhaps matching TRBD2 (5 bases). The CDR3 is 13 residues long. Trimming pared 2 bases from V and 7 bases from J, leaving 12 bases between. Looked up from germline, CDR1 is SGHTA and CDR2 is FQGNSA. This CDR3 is CASSLYEAGEQYF. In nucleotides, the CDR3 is TGTGCCAGCAGCTTATATGAGGCGGGTGAGCAGTACTTC.

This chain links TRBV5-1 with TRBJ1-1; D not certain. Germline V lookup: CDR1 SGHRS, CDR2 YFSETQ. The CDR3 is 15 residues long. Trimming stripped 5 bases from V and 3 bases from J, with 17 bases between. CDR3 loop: CASRSRADGDTEAFF. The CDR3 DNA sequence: TGCGCCAGCAGGTCGCGGGCCGACGGCGACACTGAAGCTTTCTTT.

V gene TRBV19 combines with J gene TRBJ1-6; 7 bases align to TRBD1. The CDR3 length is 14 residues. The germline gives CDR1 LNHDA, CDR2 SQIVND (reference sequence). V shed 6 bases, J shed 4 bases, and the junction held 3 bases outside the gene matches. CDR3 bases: TGTGCCAGTAGGGCACAGGGGTATAATTCACCCCTCCACTTT. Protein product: CASRAQGYNSPLHF.

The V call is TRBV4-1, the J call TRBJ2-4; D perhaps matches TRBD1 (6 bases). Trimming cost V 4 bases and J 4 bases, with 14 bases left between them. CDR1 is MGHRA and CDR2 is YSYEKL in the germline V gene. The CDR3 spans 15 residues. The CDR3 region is CASSLIRDMKNIQYF. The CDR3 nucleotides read TGCGCCAGCAGCCTCATCCGGGACATGAAAAACATTCAGTACTTC.

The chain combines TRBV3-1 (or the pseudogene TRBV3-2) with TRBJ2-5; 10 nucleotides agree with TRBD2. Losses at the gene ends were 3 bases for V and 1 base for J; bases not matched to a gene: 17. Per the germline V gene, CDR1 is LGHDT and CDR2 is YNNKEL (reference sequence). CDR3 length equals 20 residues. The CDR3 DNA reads TGTGCCAGCAGCCATTCCCCGGGGCTAGCGGGAGCGGGGGGCCAAGAGACCCAGTACTTC. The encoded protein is CASSHSPGLAGAGGQETQYF.

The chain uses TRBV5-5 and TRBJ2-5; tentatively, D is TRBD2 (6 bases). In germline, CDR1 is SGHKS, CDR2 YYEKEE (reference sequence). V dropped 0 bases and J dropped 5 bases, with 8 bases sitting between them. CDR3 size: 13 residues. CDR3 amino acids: CASSLDGGETQYF. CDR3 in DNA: TGTGCCAGCAGCTTGGATGGGGGGGAGACCCAGTACTTC.

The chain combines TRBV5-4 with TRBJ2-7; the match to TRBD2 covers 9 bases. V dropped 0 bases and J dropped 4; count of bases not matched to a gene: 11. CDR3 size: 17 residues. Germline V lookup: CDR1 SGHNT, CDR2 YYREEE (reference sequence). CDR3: CASSLAGGGRARYEQYF. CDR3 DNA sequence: TGTGCCAGCAGCTTGGCGGGCGGCGGGAGGGCCAGGTACGAGCAGTACTTC.

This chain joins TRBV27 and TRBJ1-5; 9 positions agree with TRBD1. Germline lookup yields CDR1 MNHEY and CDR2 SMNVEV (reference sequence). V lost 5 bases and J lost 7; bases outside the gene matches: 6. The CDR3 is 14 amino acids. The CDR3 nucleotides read TGTGCCAGCAGTCTCGGACAGGGGAAACAGCCCCAGCATTTT. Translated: CASSLGQGKQPQHF.

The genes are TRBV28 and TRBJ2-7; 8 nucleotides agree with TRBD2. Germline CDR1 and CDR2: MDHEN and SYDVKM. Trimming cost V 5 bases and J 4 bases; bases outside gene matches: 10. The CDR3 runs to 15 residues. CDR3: CASSPPGSGSYEQYF. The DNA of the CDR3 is TGTGCCAGCAGTCCCCCAGGGAGCGGGAGTTACGAGCAGTACTTC. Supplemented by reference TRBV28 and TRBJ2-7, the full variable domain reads DVKVTQSSRYLVKRTGEKVFLECVQDMDHENMFWYRQDPGLGLRLIYFSYDVKMKEKGDIPEGYSVSREKKERFSLILESASTNQTSMYLCASSPPGSGSYEQYFGPGTRLTVT.

In DNA form, the CDR3 reads TGTGCCAGTAGTATAGCCACGGGGACCTACAATGAGCAGTTCTTC. Protein product: CASSIATGTYNEQFF. The chain joins TRBV19 to TRBJ2-1; D is possibly TRBD2 (5 bases). Trimming took 1 base from V and 2 from J, leaving 9 bases between them. The CDR3 loop spans 15 amino acids. Germline CDR1 and CDR2: LNHDA and SQIVND (reference sequence).

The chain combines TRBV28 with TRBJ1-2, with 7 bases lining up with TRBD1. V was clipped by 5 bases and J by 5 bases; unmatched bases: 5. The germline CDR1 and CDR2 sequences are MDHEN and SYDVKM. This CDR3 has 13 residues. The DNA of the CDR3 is TGTGCCAGCAGTACCGGGACAGTTTATGGCTACACCTTC. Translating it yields CASSTGTVYGYTF.

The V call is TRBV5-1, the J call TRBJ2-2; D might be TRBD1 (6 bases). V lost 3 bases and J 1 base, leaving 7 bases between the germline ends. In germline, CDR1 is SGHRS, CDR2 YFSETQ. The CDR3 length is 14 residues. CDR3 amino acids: CASSWGQNTGELFF. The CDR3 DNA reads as TGCGCCAGCAGCTGGGGACAGAACACCGGGGAGCTGTTTTTT. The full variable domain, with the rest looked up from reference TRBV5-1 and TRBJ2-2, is KAGVTQTPRYLIKTRGQQVTLSCSPISGHRSVSWYQQTPGQGLQFLFEYFSETQRNKGNFPGRFSGRQFSNSRSEMNVSTLELGDSALYLCASSWGQNTGELFFGEGSRLTVL.

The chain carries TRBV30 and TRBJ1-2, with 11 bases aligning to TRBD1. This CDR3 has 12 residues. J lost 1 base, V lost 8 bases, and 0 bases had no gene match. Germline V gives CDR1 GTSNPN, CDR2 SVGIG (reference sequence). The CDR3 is CAGTGGNYGYTF. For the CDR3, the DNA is TGTGCCGGGACAGGGGGTAACTATGGCTACACCTTC.

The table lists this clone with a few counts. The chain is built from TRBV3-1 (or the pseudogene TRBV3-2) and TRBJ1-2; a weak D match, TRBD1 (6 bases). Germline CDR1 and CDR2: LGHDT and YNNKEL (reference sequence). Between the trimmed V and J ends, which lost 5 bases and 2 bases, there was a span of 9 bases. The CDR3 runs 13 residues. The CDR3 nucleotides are TGTGCCAGCAGCTACAGGGTGAACTATGGCTACACCTTC. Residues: CASSYRVNYGYTF.

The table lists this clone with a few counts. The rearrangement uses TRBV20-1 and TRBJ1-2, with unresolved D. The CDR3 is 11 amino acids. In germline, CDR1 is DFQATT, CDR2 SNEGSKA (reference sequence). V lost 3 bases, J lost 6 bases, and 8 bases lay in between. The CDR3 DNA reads TGCAGTGCTAGGGTACAGAATGGCTACACCTTC. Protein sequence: CSARVQNGYTF.

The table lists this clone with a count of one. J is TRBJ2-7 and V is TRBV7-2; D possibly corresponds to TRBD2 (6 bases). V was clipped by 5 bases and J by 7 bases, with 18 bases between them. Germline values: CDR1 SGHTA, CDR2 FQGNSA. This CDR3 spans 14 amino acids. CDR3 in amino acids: CASSPRGMGPEQYF. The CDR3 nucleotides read TGTGCCAGCAGCCCCCGCGGGATGGGTCCGGAGCAGTACTTC.

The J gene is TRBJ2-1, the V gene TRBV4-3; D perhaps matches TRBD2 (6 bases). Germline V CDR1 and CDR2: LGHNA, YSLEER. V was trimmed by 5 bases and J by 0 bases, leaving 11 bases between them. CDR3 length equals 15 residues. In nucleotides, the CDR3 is TGCGCCAGCAGCGCCGGGACTTCCTCCTACAATGAGCAGTTCTTC. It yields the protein CASSAGTSSYNEQFF.

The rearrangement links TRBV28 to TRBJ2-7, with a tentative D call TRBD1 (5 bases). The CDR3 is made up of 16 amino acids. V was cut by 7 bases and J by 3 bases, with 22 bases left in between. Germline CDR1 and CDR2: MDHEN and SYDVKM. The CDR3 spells CASTHILTEANYEQYF. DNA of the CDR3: TGTGCCAGCACCCACATCCTGACAGAAGCTAACTACGAGCAGTACTTC. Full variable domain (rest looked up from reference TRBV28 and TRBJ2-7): DVKVTQSSRYLVKRTGEKVFLECVQDMDHENMFWYRQDPGLGLRLIYFSYDVKMKEKGDIPEGYSVSREKKERFSLILESASTNQTSMYLCASTHILTEANYEQYFGPGTRLTVT.

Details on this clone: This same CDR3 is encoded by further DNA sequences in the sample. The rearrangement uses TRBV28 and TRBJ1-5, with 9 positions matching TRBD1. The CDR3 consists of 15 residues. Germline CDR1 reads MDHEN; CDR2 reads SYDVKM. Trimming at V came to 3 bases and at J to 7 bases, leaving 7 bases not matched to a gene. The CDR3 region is CASSFQQGAGQPQHF. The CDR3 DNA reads TGTGCCAGCAGTTTTCAACAGGGGGCGGGGCAGCCCCAGCATTTT.

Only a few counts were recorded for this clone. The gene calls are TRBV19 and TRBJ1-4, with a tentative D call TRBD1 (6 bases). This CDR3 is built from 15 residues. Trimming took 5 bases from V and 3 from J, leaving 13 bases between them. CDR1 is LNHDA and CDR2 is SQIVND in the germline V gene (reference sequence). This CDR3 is CASSADRYPNEKLFF. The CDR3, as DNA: TGTGCCAGTAGTGCCGACAGGTATCCTAATGAAAAACTGTTTTTT.

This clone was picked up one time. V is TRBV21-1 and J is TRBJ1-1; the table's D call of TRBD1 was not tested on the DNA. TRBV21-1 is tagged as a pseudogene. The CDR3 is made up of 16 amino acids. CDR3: CASSKGGRGLLTEAFF. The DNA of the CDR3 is TGTGCCAGCAGCAAAGGTGGCAGGGGGCTACTCACTGAAGCTTTCTTT.

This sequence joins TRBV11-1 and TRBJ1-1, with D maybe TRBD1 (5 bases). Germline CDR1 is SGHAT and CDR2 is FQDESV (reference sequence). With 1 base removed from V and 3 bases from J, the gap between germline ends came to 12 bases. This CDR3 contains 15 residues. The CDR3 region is CASSLDPGGYTEAFF. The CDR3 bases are TGTGCCAGCAGCTTAGACCCCGGGGGTTACACTGAAGCTTTCTTT.